A selection of T cell receptor beta chains follows, all from one sample in a study of T-cell memory formation after mild COVID-19. TCRdb processed the 5' RACE reads anew with MiXCR; each CDR3 protein has one entry. The sample yields about 500,000 distinct CDR3 sequences, about 20% seen once. The sample consisted of PBMCs or a T cell subset sorted from them (not recorded which). Receptors were obtained from an adult woman who had mild COVID-19 (a few samples of this study predate the infection). Cell type and time point are not known. Both conserved end residues are trimmed from each CDR3. The order of the fields is clone size, D gene, V gene, CDR3 protein. A D gene is named only where the DNA matches it firmly. Clone size appears in some rows only: once, few, many, or a class for an expanded clone.

few . TRBV10-3 ATRGVATGELF
. . TRBV7-8 ASSLKARVNTEAF
. . TRBV15 ATSRDAPKQETQY
few . TRBV9 ASSVVYDANIQY
. TRBD2 TRBV29-1 SVVRAGFSTDTQY
. . TRBV18 ASSPWAPDTQY
few . TRBV5-1 ASSLGVGHKVKYQPQH
few TRBD2 TRBV7-8 ASSLRGVGREGQETQY
few TRBD2 TRBV20-1 SAQERGGSYEQY
. . TRBV19 ASSIGYEQY
few TRBD1 TRBV20-1 SASHRDRGADTQY
few . TRBV12-3/TRBV12-4 ASSKGLSGGYT
few . TRBV4-3 ASSQDISQVWPMNTGELF
. . TRBV9 ASSVEGKSEAF
few . TRBV6-6 AVNGFGVNTEAF
. . TRBV12-3/TRBV12-4 ASSFPGGEAGELF
few TRBD2 TRBV20-1 SARDPTSGSYEQY
. . TRBV2 ASSEKAATYEQY
. . TRBV7-9 ASSLREQY
few TRBD2 TRBV11-2 ASSLALRGGPETQY
few . TRBV5-1 ASSFNRYPDGGYT
few TRBD1 TRBV24-1 ATSGGQGVNNEQF
. TRBD1 TRBV5-6 ASSPGTGLGFGYT
few TRBD1 TRBV5-1 ASSLQGQGSYNEQF
few . TRBV25-1 ASSVAWNIQY
few TRBD2 TRBV15 ATSREIAGGLETQY
. . TRBV7-9 ASSSRGLAYEQY
. TRBD2 TRBV20-1 SARDFREGYNEQF